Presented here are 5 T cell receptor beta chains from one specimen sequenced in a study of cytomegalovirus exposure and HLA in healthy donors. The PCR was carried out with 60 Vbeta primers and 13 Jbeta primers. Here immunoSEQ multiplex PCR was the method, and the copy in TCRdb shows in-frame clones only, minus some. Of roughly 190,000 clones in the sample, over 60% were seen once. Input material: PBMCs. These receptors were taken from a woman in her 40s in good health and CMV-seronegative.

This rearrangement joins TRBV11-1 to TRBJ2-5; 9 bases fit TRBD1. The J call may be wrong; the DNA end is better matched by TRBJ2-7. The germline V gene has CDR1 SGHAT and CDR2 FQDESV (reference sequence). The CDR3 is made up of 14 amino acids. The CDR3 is CASRGATGGYEQYF. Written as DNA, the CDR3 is TGTGCCAGCAGAGGAGCGACAGGGGGGTACGAGCAGTACTTC.

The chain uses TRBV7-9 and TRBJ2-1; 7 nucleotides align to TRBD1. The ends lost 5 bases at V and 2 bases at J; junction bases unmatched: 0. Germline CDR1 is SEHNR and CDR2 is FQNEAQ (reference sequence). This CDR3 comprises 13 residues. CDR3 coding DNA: TGTGCCAGCAGCGGGACAGCCTACAATGAGCAGTTCTTC. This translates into CASSGTAYNEQFF.

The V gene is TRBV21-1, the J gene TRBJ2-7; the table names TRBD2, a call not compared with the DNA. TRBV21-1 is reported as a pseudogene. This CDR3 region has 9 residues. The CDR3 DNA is TGTGCCAGCCCCCGGGAGCAGTACGTC. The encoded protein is CASPREQYV.

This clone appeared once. Here the CDR3 DNA reads TGTGCCAGCAGCCGGAGCCCTCCGACAGAGCAGCAAGAGACCCAGTACTTC. Residues: CASSRSPPTEQQETQYF. This sequence joins TRBV27 and TRBJ2-5, with a weak D call TRBD1 (5 bases). The CDR3 loop spans 17 amino acids. Germline CDR1 MNHEY, CDR2 SMNVEV (reference sequence). The V gene lost 6 bases and the J gene lost 2 bases, with 22 bases spanning the gap.

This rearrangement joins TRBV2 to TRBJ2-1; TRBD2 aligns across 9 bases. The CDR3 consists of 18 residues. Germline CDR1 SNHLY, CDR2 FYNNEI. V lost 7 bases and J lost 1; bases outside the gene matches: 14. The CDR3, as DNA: TGTGCCAGCACCGAAACCGGTCTAGCGGGGCTATCCTACAATGAGCAGTTCTTC. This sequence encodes CASTETGLAGLSYNEQFF.